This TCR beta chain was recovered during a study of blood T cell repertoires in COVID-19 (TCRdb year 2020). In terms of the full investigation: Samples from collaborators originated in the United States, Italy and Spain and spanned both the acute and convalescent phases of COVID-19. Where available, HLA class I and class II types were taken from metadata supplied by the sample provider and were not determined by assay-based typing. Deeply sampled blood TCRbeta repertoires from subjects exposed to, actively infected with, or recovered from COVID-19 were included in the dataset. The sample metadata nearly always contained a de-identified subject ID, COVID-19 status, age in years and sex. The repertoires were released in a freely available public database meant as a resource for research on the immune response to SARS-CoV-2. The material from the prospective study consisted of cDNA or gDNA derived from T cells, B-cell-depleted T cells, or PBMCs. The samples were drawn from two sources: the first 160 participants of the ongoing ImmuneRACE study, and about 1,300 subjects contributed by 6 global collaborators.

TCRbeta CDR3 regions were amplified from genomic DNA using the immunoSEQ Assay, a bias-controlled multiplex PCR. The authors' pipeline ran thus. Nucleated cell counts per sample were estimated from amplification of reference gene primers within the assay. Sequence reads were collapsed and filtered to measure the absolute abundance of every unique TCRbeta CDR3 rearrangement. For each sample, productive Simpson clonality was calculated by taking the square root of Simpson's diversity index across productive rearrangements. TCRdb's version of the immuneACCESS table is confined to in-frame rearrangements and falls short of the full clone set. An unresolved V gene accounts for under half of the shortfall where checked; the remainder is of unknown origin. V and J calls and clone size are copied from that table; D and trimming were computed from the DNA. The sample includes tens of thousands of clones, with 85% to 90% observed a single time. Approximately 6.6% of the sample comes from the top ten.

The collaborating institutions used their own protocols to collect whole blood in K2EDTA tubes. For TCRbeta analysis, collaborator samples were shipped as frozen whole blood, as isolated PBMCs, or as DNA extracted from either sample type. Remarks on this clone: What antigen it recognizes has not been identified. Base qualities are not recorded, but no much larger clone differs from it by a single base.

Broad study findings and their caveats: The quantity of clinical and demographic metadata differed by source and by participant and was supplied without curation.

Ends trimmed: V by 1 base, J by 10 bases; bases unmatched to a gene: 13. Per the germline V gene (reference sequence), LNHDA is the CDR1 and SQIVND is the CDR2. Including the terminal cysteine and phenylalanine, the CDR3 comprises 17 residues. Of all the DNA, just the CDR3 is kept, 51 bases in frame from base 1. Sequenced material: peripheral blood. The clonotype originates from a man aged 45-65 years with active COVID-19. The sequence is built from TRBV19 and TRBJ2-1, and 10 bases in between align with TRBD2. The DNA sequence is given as TGTGCCAGTAGTATAGGGGGACTAAGCGGGAGGGCCTGGGAGCAGTTCTTC. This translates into CASSIGGLSGRAWEQFF.